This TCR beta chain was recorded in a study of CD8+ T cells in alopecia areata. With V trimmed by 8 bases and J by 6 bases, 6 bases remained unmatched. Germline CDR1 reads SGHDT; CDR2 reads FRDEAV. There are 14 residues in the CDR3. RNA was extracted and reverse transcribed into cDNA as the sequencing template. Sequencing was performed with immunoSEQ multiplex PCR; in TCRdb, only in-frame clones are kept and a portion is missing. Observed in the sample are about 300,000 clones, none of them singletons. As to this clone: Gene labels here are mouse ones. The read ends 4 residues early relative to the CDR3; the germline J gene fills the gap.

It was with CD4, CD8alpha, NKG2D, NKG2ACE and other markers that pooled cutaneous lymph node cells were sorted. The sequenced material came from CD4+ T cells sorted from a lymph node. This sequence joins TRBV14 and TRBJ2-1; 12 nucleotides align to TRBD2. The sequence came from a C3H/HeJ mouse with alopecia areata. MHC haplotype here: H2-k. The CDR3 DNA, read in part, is TGTGCCAGGAAGACTGGGGGGGCGCTTGCT. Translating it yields CARKTGGALA. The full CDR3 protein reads CARKTGGALAEQFF.